Only a few counts were recorded for the clone carrying this T cell receptor (beta chain). The data originate from a study of T cell repertoires and Cas9 in healthy adults. TCRdb's table, derived via immunoSEQ multiplex PCR, lists solely in-frame clones and lacks some. The sample carries tens of thousands of clones, under 95% recorded once. The CDR3 totals 14 residues. CDR1 and CDR2 from the germline V gene are SEHNR and FQNEAQ (reference sequence). Trimming removed 6 bases from V and 7 bases from J, with 18 bases in between. The source is a human donor in good health. The genes are TRBV7-9 and TRBJ2-5; possible D gene TRBD1, 6 bases. The specimen was CD4+ effector T cells (CD127+, CD25-, CD137-, CD154-) from PBMCs; culture status not recorded. CDR3 sequence: CASSHREKGVTQYF. CDR3 sequence (DNA): TGTGCCAGCAGTCACAGGGAGAAGGGCGTGACCCAGTACTTC.